Presented here are 6 T cell receptor beta chains from one specimen sequenced in a study of regulatory T cells in long-lasting Graves disease. Investigators prepared the TCR beta libraries by applying iRepertoire HTBI primers and Arm-PCR of CDR3 regions. From the multiplex PCR reads, TCRdb called clonotypes with MiXCR, one entry per CDR3 protein. The sample lists approximately 560,000 distinct CDR3 sequences; 15% to 20% were seen once. Time point defined: newly diagnosed GD, antithyroid drugs for less than 3 months. RNA from PBMCs was the source of the TCR library. This same sample was also part of a study on T cells in Graves' hyperthyroidism and ophthalmopathy.

Sequences were derived from peripheral blood mononuclear cells (PBMCs), sampled at new diagnosis, from a patient treated with antithyroid drugs. These receptor sequences come from a man between 18 and 29 years old with Graves disease.

V and J are TRBV12-3 or TRBV12-4 and TRBJ1-1; 8 positions match TRBD1. After removal of 0 bases from V and 1 base from J, the junction contained 4 bases not matched to a gene. This CDR3 has 16 amino acids. The CDR3: CASSLARDRSNTEAFF. CDR3 DNA: TGTGCCAGCAGTTTAGCGCGGGACAGGTCGAACACTGAAGCTTTCTTT.

This clonotype was seen ten or more times. The V gene is TRBV28, the J gene TRBJ1-5; tentatively, D is TRBD1 (5 bases). With 1 base removed from V and 7 bases from J, the gap between germline ends came to 20 bases. The CDR3 is 17 amino acids. Germline V gene sequence: CDR1 MDHEN, CDR2 SYDVKM. CDR3 protein: CASSLYPRGSQPQPQHF. The CDR3 bases are TGTGCCAGCAGTTTATATCCAAGGGGCTCCCAGCCCCAGCCCCAGCATTTT.

This clonotype was recorded at least ten times. The chain combines TRBV20-1 with TRBJ2-7, with D possibly being TRBD2 (7 bases). The CDR3 has 15 residues. The V end was cut by 3 bases, the J end by 5 bases, with 20 bases between. CDR1 and CDR2 from the germline V gene are DFQATT and SNEGSKA (reference sequence). CDR3 region: CSASGEGGELNEQYF. CDR3 sequence (DNA): TGCAGTGCTAGTGGGGAGGGGGGGGAGTTGAACGAGCAGTACTTC.

The chain joins TRBV4-1 to TRBJ2-1, with 9 positions matching TRBD1. The J segment lost 5 bases and the V segment lost 0 bases, leaving 8 bases of the junction unmatched. The CDR3 sequence is 17 residues long. CDR1 MGHRA and CDR2 YSYEKL come from the germline V gene. CDR3 region: CASSQDTVTGGNNEQFF. The CDR3 DNA is TGCGCCAGCAGCCAAGATACCGTCACAGGGGGCAACAATGAGCAGTTCTTC.

This clonotype was counted at least ten times. The chain combines TRBV6-2 or TRBV6-3 with TRBJ2-1; the D gene is possibly TRBD2 (5 bases). The V end lost 5 bases, the J end lost 6 bases, and 14 bases lay between the germline ends. Per germline, CDR1 MNHEY and CDR2 SVGEGT. CDR3 size: 14 residues. CDR3 nucleotide sequence: TGTGCCAGCAGTGGAATGGACTCTGCCAATGAGCAGTTCTTC. Protein product: CASSGMDSANEQFF.

This clonotype was observed a handful of times. The junction differs from germline at one of its ends, possibly a read error. The V call is TRBV18, the J call TRBJ2-1; D call uncertain. Germline V gene lookup returns CDR1 KGHSH and CDR2 LQKENI. This CDR3 has 13 residues. The CDR3 sequence: CASSSPNDNEQFF. The CDR3 DNA reads as TGTGCCAGCTCATCACCGAACGACAATGAGCAGTTCTTC. Full variable domain (rest looked up from reference TRBV18 and TRBJ2-1): NAGVMQNPRHLVRRRGQEARLRCSPMKGHSHVYWYRQLPEEGLKFMVYLQKENIIDESGMPKERFSAEFPKEGPSILRIQQVVRGDSAAYFCASSSPNDNEQFFGPGTRLTVL.